This TCR beta chain stems from a study of type 1 regulatory T cells. Across the whole study: An in vitro protocol generated T-allo10, a Tr1-enriched, alloantigen-specific CD4 T cell product.

TCRdb reanalysed the reads using MiXCR and keeps one entry per CDR3 protein. Found here are about 62,000 distinct CDR3 sequences, approximately 67% of them singletons; the top ten hold roughly 1.9%. The ends lost 4 bases at V and 7 bases at J; junction bases unmatched: 10. CDR1 and CDR2 (germline): DFQATT, SNEGSKA (reference sequence). This CDR3 has 15 residues. Turning to this clonotype: Its target is unknown.

The chain joins TRBV20-1 to TRBJ1-6, with TRBD1 matching 7 bases. The sequence was collected from a human donor in good health. What was sequenced was cultured non-Tr1 T cells, either the whole culture or a sorted T cell fraction (not recorded which). CDR3: CSATPRQGRNSPLHF. The CDR3 DNA reads TGCAGTGCTACCCCCAGACAGGGTAGAAATTCACCCCTCCACTTT.